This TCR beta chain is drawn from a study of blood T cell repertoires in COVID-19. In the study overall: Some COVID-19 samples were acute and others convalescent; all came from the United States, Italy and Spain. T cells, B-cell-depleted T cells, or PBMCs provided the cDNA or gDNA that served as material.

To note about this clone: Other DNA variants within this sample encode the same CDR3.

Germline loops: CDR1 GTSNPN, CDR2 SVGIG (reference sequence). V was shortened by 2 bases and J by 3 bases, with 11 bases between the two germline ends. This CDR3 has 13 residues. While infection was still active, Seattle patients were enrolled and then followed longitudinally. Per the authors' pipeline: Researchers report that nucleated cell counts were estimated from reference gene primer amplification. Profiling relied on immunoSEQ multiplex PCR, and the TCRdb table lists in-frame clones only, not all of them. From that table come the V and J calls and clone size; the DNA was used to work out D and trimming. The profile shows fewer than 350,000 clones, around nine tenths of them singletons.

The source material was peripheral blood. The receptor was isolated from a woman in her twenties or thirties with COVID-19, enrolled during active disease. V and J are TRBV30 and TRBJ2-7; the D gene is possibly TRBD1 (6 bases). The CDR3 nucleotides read TGTGCCTGGAGTAGAGGACAGAGCTACGAGCAGTACTTC. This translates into CAWSRGQSYEQYF.